The clone carrying this TCR beta chain has a handful of counts. Antigen specificity is unknown. This record belongs to a study of T-cell memory formation after mild COVID-19. Findings of the study overall: Researchers could not confirm that second-wave clones peaking on day 37 targeted SARS-CoV-2. The study found balanced CD4/CD8 in clones contracting day 15 to 85 and a CD4+ lean in later expanders. Certain responding clones were present in pre-infection memory, suggesting participation of cross-reactive memory. CD8+ contracting clones occupied EMRA, while CD4+ ones occupied mainly CM and EM.

The ends lost 2 bases at V and 6 bases at J; junction bases unmatched: 6. Germline loops: CDR1 SGHDN, CDR2 FVKESK. The CDR3 is 15 residues long. From the 5' RACE reads, TCRdb called clonotypes with MiXCR, one entry per CDR3 protein. This repertoire shows 350,000 to 500,000 distinct CDR3 sequences, under 25% found once; its top ten account for around 13%. This chain uses TRBV14 with TRBJ2-1; 8 bases map to TRBD1. Sequencing was carried out using PBMCs or a T cell subset sorted from them (not recorded which). The TCR originated in an adult woman who had mild COVID-19 (a few samples of this study predate the infection). Cell type and time point are not known. CDR3: CASSQPGQGVNEQFF. DNA of the CDR3: TGTGCCAGCAGCCAACCCGGACAGGGTGTCAATGAGCAGTTCTTC.